The next 10 T cell receptor beta chains were all read from a single sample in a study of immune cell composition in non-small cell lung cancer. The repertoire was sequenced with immunoSEQ multiplex PCR; TCRdb's copy has only in-frame clones and lacks some. The table has over 2,500 clones, roughly 80% seen once; the top ten hold around 10%. The material sequenced was lung tumor tissue. These receptors came from a human donor with non-small cell lung cancer.

The gene calls are TRBV28 and TRBJ2-1; D is perhaps TRBD2 (5 bases). The germline V and J ends were trimmed by 2 bases and 3 bases, with 11 bases remaining between them. The CDR3 consists of 15 residues. CDR1 MDHEN and CDR2 SYDVKM come from the germline V gene. The CDR3 spells CASSLRGHYYNEQFF. CDR3 sequence (DNA): TGTGCCAGCAGTTTACGCGGGCACTACTACAATGAGCAGTTCTTC.

V is TRBV28 and J is TRBJ2-4; TRBD1 agrees at 8 bases. The V segment lost 6 bases and the J segment 0 bases; nucleotides outside the gene matches: 4. The CDR3 loop spans 15 amino acids. Germline-derived CDR1 and CDR2 are MDHEN and SYDVKM. The CDR3 loop reads CASSGTGLAKNIQYF. CDR3 bases: TGTGCCAGCAGCGGGACAGGTTTAGCCAAAAACATTCAGTACTTC.

The chain employs TRBV11-1 and TRBJ2-3; the match to TRBD2 covers 7 bases. The CDR3 spans 14 residues. The trim removed 6 bases at V and 4 bases at J, leaving 7 bases unmatched. Germline CDR1 SGHAT, CDR2 FQDESV (reference sequence). CDR3 DNA: TGTGCCAGCAGTACGGGGGGTTTGGCAGATACGCAGTATTTT. Its translation is CASSTGGLADTQYF.

J is TRBJ2-1 and V is TRBV7-3; no firm D call. The CDR3 has 15 amino acids. Trimming removed 5 bases at V and 0 bases at J, with 11 bases between. Germline CDR1 reads SGHTA; CDR2 reads FQGTGA. CDR3: CASSEDFNSYNEQFF. The DNA for the CDR3 is TGTGCCAGCAGCGAAGACTTTAACTCCTACAATGAGCAGTTCTTC.

The chain couples TRBV29-1 to TRBJ2-5; D is unresolved. The germline V gene has CDR1 SQVTM and CDR2 ANQGSEA. The CDR3 is 14 residues long. V gave up 1 base and J gave up 0 bases, with 9 bases separating them. This chain's CDR3 is CSVEVAQHQETQYF. The DNA for the CDR3 is TGCAGCGTTGAAGTGGCACAGCACCAAGAGACCCAGTACTTC.

V gene TRBV28 combines with J gene TRBJ1-2; no clear D gene. This CDR3 spans 11 amino acids. Trimming shortened V by 5 bases and J by 3 bases, and 4 bases separated the two germline ends. The germline V gene encodes CDR1 MDHEN and CDR2 SYDVKM. The CDR3 DNA reads as TGTGCCAGCAGTCCAGACTATGGCTACACCTTC. Its translation: CASSPDYGYTF.

V usage is TRBV7-8 and J usage is TRBJ1-1; 9 bases map to TRBD1. This CDR3 comprises 13 residues. Germline values: CDR1 SGHVS, CDR2 FQNEAQ. V gave up 5 bases and J gave up 10 bases; unmatched junction bases: 8. CDR3 sequence (DNA): TGTGCCAGCAGCCGGACAGGGGATTTTACAGCTTTCTTT. It is translated as CASSRTGDFTAFF.

This rearrangement joins TRBV7-9 to TRBJ1-5; D may be TRBD1 (6 bases). Germline loops: CDR1 SEHNR, CDR2 FQNEAQ (reference sequence). Trimming took 5 bases from V and 2 from J, leaving 13 bases between them. The CDR3 totals 15 residues. The CDR3 DNA follows: TGTGCCAGCAGCCACTCACAGGGAGGCAATCAGCCCCAGCATTTT. Its protein product is CASSHSQGGNQPQHF.

The genes are TRBV7-2 and TRBJ2-5; no reliable D call. Germline V gene data show CDR1 as SGHTA and CDR2 as FQGNSA. The CDR3 loop spans 12 amino acids. V lost 2 bases, J lost 4 bases, and 5 bases lay in between. The CDR3 spells CASSLSRETQYF. As DNA, the CDR3 is TGTGCCAGCAGCTTATCCAGAGAGACCCAGTACTTC.

This clone was detected a few times. V gene TRBV28 combines with J gene TRBJ2-1, with 12 bases lining up with TRBD2. Trimming removed 0 bases from V and 9 bases from J; junction bases left unmatched: 18. Germline V lookup: CDR1 MDHEN, CDR2 SYDVKM. The CDR3 contains 20 residues. The chain's CDR3 is CASSLCSILRTSGNPGEQFF. The CDR3 nucleotides read TGTGCCAGCAGTTTATGCTCCATACTAAGGACTAGCGGGAATCCAGGTGAGCAGTTCTTC.